These 24 T cell receptor beta chains originate from one sample sequenced in a study of low-dose radiotherapy and immunotherapy resistance in tumors (dated by TCRdb to the early 2020s). The time point label of this sample denotes: before trial treatment. TCRdb lists the instrument as Illumina MiniSeq. First-strand cDNA was synthesized using Superscript III and a set of TRAV- and TRBV-specific primers, so that both TCRalpha and TCRbeta chains were covered. TCRs were amplified with Phusion for around 20 PCR cycles, with a constant-region primer paired with the adapter attached to the V primers. The public reads were reanalyzed by TCRdb: fastp trimming at Q25, MiXCR alignment, in-frame beta chains only. All rows with the same CDR3 protein become a single entry with the most common DNA and genes. Counted in this sample were 85,000 to 95,000 distinct CDR3 sequences; 9.4% of them appeared once. Clones ranked in the top ten supply around 0.93% of the sample.

The specimen was PBMCs, collected before treatment. The receptors come from a male donor with prostate cancer.

This clonotype showed up many times. The chain joins TRBV11-2 to TRBJ2-3, with 11 nucleotides matching TRBD2. The junction had 5 bases not matched to a gene; V was cut back by 0 bases and J by 6 bases. Germline V lookup: CDR1 SGHAT, CDR2 FQNNGV. This CDR3 region has 16 residues. CDR3 DNA sequence: TGTGCCAGCAGCTTAGAGGTAGCGGGAGGGGTGGATACGCAGTATTTT. Its translation is CASSLEVAGGVDTQYF.

The rearrangement links TRBV7-9 to TRBJ2-1; D is perhaps TRBD1 (5 bases). CDR1 is SEHNR and CDR2 is FQNEAQ in the germline V gene (reference sequence). V lost 4 bases and J 12 bases, leaving 16 bases between the germline ends. This CDR3 has 13 amino acids. The CDR3: CASSSRGPDTQFF. The CDR3 nucleotides read TGTGCCAGCAGCTCAAGGGGCCCAGATACGCAGTTCTTC.

This clonotype was found many times. V and J are TRBV28 and TRBJ1-3, with 8 bases fitting TRBD1. The CDR3 has 15 amino acids. Germline V CDR1 and CDR2: MDHEN, SYDVKM. Trimming removed 4 bases from V and 2 bases from J; junction bases left unmatched: 4. This CDR3 is CASSSGQGPGNTIYF. For the CDR3, the DNA is TGTGCCAGCAGTTCCGGACAGGGCCCTGGAAACACCATATATTTT.

This clonotype was seen ten or more times. CDR3 DNA: TGTGCCAGCAGTCCCGCGTGGGATGAGCAGTTCTTC. This gives the protein CASSPAWDEQFF. V usage is TRBV6-2 or TRBV6-3 and J usage is TRBJ2-1; the D is unclear. The CDR3 runs to 12 residues. Germline-derived CDR1 and CDR2 are MNHEY and SVGEGT. The germline V and J ends were trimmed by 5 bases and 8 bases, with 10 bases remaining between them.

Many counts were recorded for this clonotype. This chain joins TRBV20-1 and TRBJ1-3, with D unresolved. Between the trimmed V and J ends, which lost 4 bases and 0 bases, there was a span of 10 bases. The CDR3 runs to 14 residues. Germline V CDR1 and CDR2: DFQATT, SNEGSKA (reference sequence). Here the CDR3 reads CSATPGYSGNTIYF. CDR3 in DNA: TGCAGTGCTACCCCCGGGTACTCTGGAAACACCATATATTTT.

This clonotype was picked up many times. The rearrangement uses TRBV4-1 and TRBJ2-2, with 9 bases that match TRBD1. The CDR3 covers 16 residues. Per the germline V gene, CDR1 is MGHRA and CDR2 is YSYEKL. V was pared by 2 bases and J by 3 bases, with 4 bases of the junction left unmatched. The CDR3: CASSQTGGVDTGELFF. DNA for the CDR3: TGCGCCAGCAGCCAAACAGGGGGCGTCGACACCGGGGAGCTGTTTTTT.

The rearrangement joins TRBV20-1 to TRBJ1-5, with 8 bases that match TRBD1. V gave up 3 bases and J gave up 7 bases; unmatched junction bases: 11. The CDR3 consists of 15 residues. In germline, CDR1 is DFQATT, CDR2 SNEGSKA (reference sequence). The CDR3 loop reads CSASSSDRAEQPQHF. CDR3 DNA: TGCAGTGCTAGTTCATCGGACAGGGCAGAGCAGCCCCAGCATTTT.

This clonotype was detected many times. The rearrangement joins TRBV18 to TRBJ2-7, with TRBD1 identical over 11 bases. V lost 0 bases, J lost 4 bases, and 5 bases stayed unmatched. The CDR3 consists of 16 residues. From germline, CDR1 is KGHSH and CDR2 LQKENI. The CDR3 here is CASSPPKGQGEYEQYF. DNA for the CDR3: TGTGCCAGCTCACCACCGAAGGGACAGGGGGAATACGAGCAGTACTTC.

This clonotype has ten or more counts. V gene TRBV20-1 combines with J gene TRBJ1-2, with D maybe TRBD1 (6 bases). The CDR3 runs 11 residues. V was pared by 5 bases and J by 4 bases, with 8 bases between. Germline V gene sequence: CDR1 DFQATT, CDR2 SNEGSKA (reference sequence). Here the CDR3 reads CSAGGTYGYTF. The CDR3 coding sequence is TGCAGTGCTGGGGGCACCTATGGCTACACCTTC.

This clonotype appeared many times. The CDR3 reads CASSQGRNEQFF. In nucleotides, the CDR3 is TGTGCCAGCAGCCAGGGGAGGAATGAGCAGTTCTTC. The genes are TRBV3-1 and TRBJ2-1, with D possibly TRBD2 on 6 matching bases. Germline V gene data show CDR1 as LGHDT and CDR2 as YNNKEL (reference sequence). This CDR3 is 12 amino acids long. The V end lost 3 bases, the J end lost 7 bases, and 7 bases lay between the germline ends.

This clonotype was counted at least ten times. The genes are TRBV6-5 and TRBJ1-2; 7 bases line up with TRBD1. CDR1 and CDR2 (germline): MNHEY, SVGAGI. The J segment lost 9 bases and the V segment lost 0 bases, leaving 4 bases of the junction unmatched. This CDR3 comprises 13 residues. CDR3 DNA sequence: TGTGCCAGCAGTTACTCGAACAGGGGACGCTACACCTTC. Translated, it gives CASSYSNRGRYTF.

This clonotype was recorded many times. The V gene is TRBV20-1, the J gene TRBJ2-1; 12 bases map to TRBD2. Germline values: CDR1 DFQATT, CDR2 SNEGSKA (reference sequence). This CDR3 comprises 15 residues. V shed 6 bases, J shed 4 bases, and the junction held 7 bases outside the gene matches. This chain's CDR3 is CSARRLAGVYNEQFF. In DNA form, the CDR3 reads TGCAGTGCCCGCCGACTAGCGGGAGTTTACAATGAGCAGTTCTTC.

The chain combines TRBV5-1 with TRBJ2-3, with D uncertain. The V gene's germline CDR1 is SGHRS and CDR2 YFSETQ. The CDR3 is 13 residues long. Between the trimmed V and J ends, which lost 4 bases and 4 bases, there was a span of 10 bases. The CDR3 reads CASSVRRADTQYF. The CDR3 region has the DNA TGCGCCAGCAGCGTAAGAAGGGCAGATACGCAGTATTTT.

This clonotype was seen at least ten times. The chain recombines TRBV27 with TRBJ1-2; D is uncertain. The V end was cut by 2 bases, the J end by 4 bases, with 14 bases between. CDR1 and CDR2 from the germline V gene are MNHEY and SMNVEV (reference sequence). This CDR3 contains 15 residues. This chain's CDR3 is CASSLTARGPYGYTF. The DNA of the CDR3 is TGTGCCAGCAGTTTAACCGCGCGGGGTCCCTATGGCTACACCTTC.

This clonotype appeared many times. The chain recombines TRBV9 with TRBJ2-3, with TRBD1 as a possible D gene (6 bases). This CDR3 is 13 amino acids long. Trimming took off 4 bases at V and 5 bases at J, with 11 bases between the two ends. The germline V gene encodes CDR1 SGDLS and CDR2 YYNGEE. Here the CDR3 DNA reads TGTGCCAGCAGCCAGGACAGACTAGATACGCAGTATTTT. Protein product: CASSQDRLDTQYF.

This clonotype was seen many times. As DNA, the CDR3 is TGTGCCAGCAGCCTGTGGGACACTTACAATGAGCAGTTCTTC. As protein: CASSLWDTYNEQFF. V and J are TRBV3-1 and TRBJ2-1; D is possibly TRBD1 (6 bases). The CDR3 is made up of 14 amino acids. Per the germline V gene, CDR1 is LGHDT and CDR2 is YNNKEL (reference sequence). Deletions cut 4 bases from V and 4 bases from J, with 11 bases between.

This rearrangement joins TRBV5-4 to TRBJ2-3; D unresolved. Trimming cost V 0 bases and J 4 bases, with 9 bases left between them. The CDR3 contains 14 residues. Looked up from germline, CDR1 is SGHNT and CDR2 is YYREEE (reference sequence). CDR3 bases: TGTGCCAGCAGCTTGGCGTGGGGATCAGATACGCAGTATTTT. It translates to CASSLAWGSDTQYF.

This clonotype was observed at least ten times. V usage is TRBV29-1 and J usage is TRBJ2-1; D is possibly TRBD1 (6 bases). Trimming cost V 6 bases and J 8 bases, with 20 bases left between them. This CDR3 comprises 14 residues. Germline CDR1 SQVTM, CDR2 ANQGSEA. The CDR3 nucleotides read TGCAGCGTGACCGGGACACATACGTCGGATGAGCAGTTCTTC. As protein: CSVTGTHTSDEQFF.

This clonotype was seen more than once but under ten times. The rearrangement joins TRBV12-5 to TRBJ1-5; D is undetermined. This CDR3 region has 14 residues. Trimming cost V 6 bases and J 3 bases, with 12 bases left between them. Germline V gene sequence: CDR1 LGHNT, CDR2 FRNRAP. This CDR3 is CASGKDGYNQPQHF. The CDR3 DNA is TGTGCTAGTGGAAAAGACGGGTACAATCAGCCCCAGCATTTT.

Ten or more counts support this clonotype. The V and J genes are TRBV24-1 and TRBJ2-1; 7 bases map to TRBD2. V lost 4 bases and J lost 1; bases outside the gene matches: 9. Germline CDR1 reads KGHDR; CDR2 reads SFDVKD. The CDR3 consists of 17 residues. Here the CDR3 DNA reads TGTGCCACCAGTGACCCTGGGCCCGGGGGGTCCTACAATGAGCAGTTCTTC. Translating it yields CATSDPGPGGSYNEQFF.

This clonotype was recorded at least ten times. The chain is built from TRBV27 and TRBJ1-1; a weak D match, TRBD1 (6 bases). Germline values: CDR1 MNHEY, CDR2 SMNVEV (reference sequence). V lost 7 bases and J 0 bases, leaving 15 bases between the germline ends. CDR3 length: 15 residues. The CDR3 coding sequence is TGTGCCAGCACCATAGGGGGGGCCATGAACACTGAAGCTTTCTTT. Amino acid sequence: CASTIGGAMNTEAFF.

Many counts were recorded for this clonotype. The chain recombines TRBV6-5 with TRBJ2-7; no firm D call. Germline V lookup: CDR1 MNHEY, CDR2 SVGAGI. The CDR3 runs 15 residues. V was cut by 5 bases and J by 2 bases, with 16 bases left in between. The CDR3 sequence: CASSPTVVTPYEQYF. DNA of the CDR3: TGTGCCAGCAGTCCCACGGTAGTGACCCCCTACGAGCAGTACTTC.

This clonotype was picked up many times. This chain links TRBV5-1 with TRBJ2-3; D is undetermined. From germline, CDR1 is SGHRS and CDR2 YFSETQ. CDR3 size: 13 residues. The germline V and J ends were trimmed by 3 bases and 1 base, with 6 bases remaining between them. DNA of the CDR3: TGCGCCAGCAGCTCAAGGCGCACAGATACGCAGTATTTT. Encoded protein: CASSSRRTDTQYF. Variable domain in full (rest from reference TRBV5-1 and TRBJ2-3): KAGVTQTPRYLIKTRGQQVTLSCSPISGHRSVSWYQQTPGQGLQFLFEYFSETQRNKGNFPGRFSGRQFSNSRSEMNVSTLELGDSALYLCASSSRRTDTQYFGPGTRLTVL.

This clonotype was seen repeatedly, ten times or more. CDR3 residues: CASSPPESNQPQHF. The CDR3 bases are TGTGCCAGCTCACCACCAGAGAGCAATCAGCCCCAGCATTTT. The V gene is TRBV18, the J gene TRBJ1-5; D unclear. V lost 0 bases, J lost 1 base, and 4 bases lay in between. Germline CDR1 KGHSH, CDR2 LQKENI. This CDR3 is built from 14 residues.